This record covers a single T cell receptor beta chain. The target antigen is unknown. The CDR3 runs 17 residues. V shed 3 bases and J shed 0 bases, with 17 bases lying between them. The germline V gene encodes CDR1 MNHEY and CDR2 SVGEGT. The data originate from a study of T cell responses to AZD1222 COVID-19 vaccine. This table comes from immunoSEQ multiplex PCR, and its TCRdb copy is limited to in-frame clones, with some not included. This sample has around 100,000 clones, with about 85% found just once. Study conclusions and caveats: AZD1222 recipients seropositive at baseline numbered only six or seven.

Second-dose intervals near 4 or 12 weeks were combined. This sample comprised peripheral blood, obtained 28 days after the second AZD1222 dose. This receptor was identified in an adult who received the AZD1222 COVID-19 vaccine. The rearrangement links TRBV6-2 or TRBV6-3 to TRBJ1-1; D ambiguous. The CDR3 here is CASSYPGGFGMNTEAFF. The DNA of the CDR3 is TGTGCCAGCAGTTATCCTGGCGGGTTCGGCATGAACACTGAAGCTTTCTTT.